This TCR beta chain was sequenced for a study of technical replicates of blood from a handful of donors. CDR1 and CDR2 from the germline V gene are KGHSH and LQKENI. The V gene end was trimmed by 2 bases and the J gene end by 3 bases; junction bases not matched to a gene: 10. CDR3 length: 16 amino acids. Clones were sequenced by immunoSEQ multiplex PCR, and TCRdb holds only the in-frame ones, with some missing. The table has nearly 80,000 clones, 95% to 98% seen once. The sample consisted of T cells isolated from PBMCs. This clonotype was obtained from a human donor in good health. V is TRBV18 and J is TRBJ2-7; 7 positions match TRBD1. The CDR3 bases are TGTGCCAGCTCACCAATGGTGAGGGGGCTAAGCTACGAGCAGTACTTC. Encoded protein: CASSPMVRGLSYEQYF.